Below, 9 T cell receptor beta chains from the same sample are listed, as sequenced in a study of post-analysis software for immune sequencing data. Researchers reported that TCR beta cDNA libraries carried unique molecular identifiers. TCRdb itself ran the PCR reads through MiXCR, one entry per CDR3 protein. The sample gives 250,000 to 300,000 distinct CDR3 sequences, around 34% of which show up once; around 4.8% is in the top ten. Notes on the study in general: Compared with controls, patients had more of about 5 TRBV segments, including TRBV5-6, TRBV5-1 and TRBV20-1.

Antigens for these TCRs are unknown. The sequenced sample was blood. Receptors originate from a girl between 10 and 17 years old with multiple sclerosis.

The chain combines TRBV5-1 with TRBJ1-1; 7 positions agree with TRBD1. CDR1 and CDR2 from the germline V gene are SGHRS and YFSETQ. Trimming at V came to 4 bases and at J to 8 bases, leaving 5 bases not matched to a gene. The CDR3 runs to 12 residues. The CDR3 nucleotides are TGCGCCAGCAGCCTCGGGACAGACGAAGCTTTCTTT. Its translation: CASSLGTDEAFF.

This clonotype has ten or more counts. This chain's CDR3 is CASSLGTPNLYNEQFF. For the CDR3, the DNA is TGTGCCAGCAGCTTGGGGACGCCTAACCTCTACAATGAGCAGTTCTTC. J is TRBJ2-1 and V is TRBV5-6; D not certain. The CDR3 contains 16 residues. CDR1 and CDR2 (germline): SGHDT, YYEEEE. V was trimmed by 0 bases and J by 3 bases, leaving 13 bases between them.

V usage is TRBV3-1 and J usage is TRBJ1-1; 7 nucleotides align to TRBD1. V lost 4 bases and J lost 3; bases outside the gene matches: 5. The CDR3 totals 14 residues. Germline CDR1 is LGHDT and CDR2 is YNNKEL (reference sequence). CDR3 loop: CASSPQGGDTEAFF. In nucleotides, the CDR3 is TGTGCCAGCAGCCCCCAGGGGGGGGACACTGAAGCTTTCTTT. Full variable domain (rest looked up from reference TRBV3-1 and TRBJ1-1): DTAVSQTPKYLVTQMGNDKSIKCEQNLGHDTMYWYKQDSKKFLKIMFSYNNKELIINETVPNRFSPKSPDKAHLNLHINSLELGDSAVYFCASSPQGGDTEAFFGQGTRLTVV.

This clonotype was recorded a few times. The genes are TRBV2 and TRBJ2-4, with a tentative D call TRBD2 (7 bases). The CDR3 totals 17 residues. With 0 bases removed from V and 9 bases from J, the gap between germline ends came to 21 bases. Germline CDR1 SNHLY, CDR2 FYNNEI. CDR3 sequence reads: CASSEALGWSRGGIQYF. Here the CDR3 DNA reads TGTGCCAGCAGTGAAGCGCTTGGCTGGTCGAGGGGGGGCATTCAGTACTTC. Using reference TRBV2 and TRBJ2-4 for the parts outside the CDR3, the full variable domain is EPEVTQTPSHQVTQMGQEVILRCVPISNHLYFYWYRQILGQKVEFLVSFYNNEISEKSEIFDDQFSVERPDGSNFTLKIRSTKLEDSAMYFCASSEALGWSRGGIQYFGAGTRLSVL.

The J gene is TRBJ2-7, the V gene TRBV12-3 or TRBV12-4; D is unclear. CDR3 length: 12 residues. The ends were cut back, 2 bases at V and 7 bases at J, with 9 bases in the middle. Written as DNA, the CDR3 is TGTGCCAGCAGTTTATGGGCAGATGAGCAGTACTTC. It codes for CASSLWADEQYF.

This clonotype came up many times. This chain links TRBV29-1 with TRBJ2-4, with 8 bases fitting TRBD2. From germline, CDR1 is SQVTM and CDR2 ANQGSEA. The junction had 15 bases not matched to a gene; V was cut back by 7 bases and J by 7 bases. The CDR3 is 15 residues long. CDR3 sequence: CSARTGLASKNIQYF. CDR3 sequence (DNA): TGCAGCGCCAGGACCGGACTAGCCTCAAAGAACATTCAGTACTTC.

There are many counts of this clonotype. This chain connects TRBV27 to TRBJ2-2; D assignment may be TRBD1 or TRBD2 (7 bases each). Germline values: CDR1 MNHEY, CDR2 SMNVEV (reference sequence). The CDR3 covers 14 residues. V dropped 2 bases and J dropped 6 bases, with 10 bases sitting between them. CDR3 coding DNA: TGTGCCAGCAGTTTACCAGGGGGGGCCGGGGAGCTGTTTTTT. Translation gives CASSLPGGAGELFF.

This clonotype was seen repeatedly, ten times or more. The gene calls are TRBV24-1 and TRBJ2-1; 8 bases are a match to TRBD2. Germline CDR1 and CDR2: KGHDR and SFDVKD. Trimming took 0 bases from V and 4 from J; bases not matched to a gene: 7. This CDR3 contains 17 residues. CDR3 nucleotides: TGTGCCACCAGTGATTTGAGTGCTAGCGGGCTGTACAATGAGCAGTTCTTC. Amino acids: CATSDLSASGLYNEQFF.

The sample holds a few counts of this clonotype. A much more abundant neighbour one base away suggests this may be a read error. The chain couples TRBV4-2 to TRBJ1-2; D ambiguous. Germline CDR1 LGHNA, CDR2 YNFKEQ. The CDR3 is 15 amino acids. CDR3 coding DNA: TGTGCCAGCAGCCAAGATTGGAGTGCAAACTGTGGCTACACCTTC. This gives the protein CASSQDWSANCGYTF.